The rows below give T cell receptor beta chains drawn from one sample of a study of vaccination and CD4 T cells after COVID-19. TCRdb reprocessed the PCR reads with MiXCR, giving one entry per CDR3 protein. The sample lists 25,000 to 30,000 distinct CDR3 sequences; about 50% were seen once. These TCRs' antigens remain unknown. The sequencing here drew on CD4+ T cells from blood, cultured in vitro, taken before SARS-CoV-2 vaccination. The source is a human donor who received a COVID-19 vaccine. CDR3s include the opening cysteine and the closing phenylalanine or tryptophan. A D gene is named only where the DNA matches it firmly. Size values are once, few and many counts, or a class for expanded clones, and some rows have none.

-	TRBJ1-1	TRBV7-6	14	TRBD1	TGTGCCAGCAGCTTAGACAGGGGCAGGAGTGAAGCTTTCTTT	CASSLDRGRSEAFF
-	TRBJ1-2	TRBV2	15	TRBD1	TGTGCCAGCAGGGGGGGGACAGCTACCGACTATGGCTACACCTTC	CASRGGTATDYGYTF
few	TRBJ1-5	TRBV19	16	TRBD1	TGTGCCAGTAGTATGATTAGGACAGGGAATAATCAGCCCCAGCATTTT	CASSMIRTGNNQPQHF
-	TRBJ1-6	TRBV7-9	15	TRBD1	TGTGCCAGCAGCTTAGAGACAGGGCAGGTTTCACCCCTCCACTTT	CASSLETGQVSPLHF
-	TRBJ1-4	TRBV2	14	-	TGTGCCAGCAGTCCCAGGGCAACTAATGAAAAACTGTTTTTT	CASSPRATNEKLFF
few	TRBJ2-3	TRBV20-1	15	TRBD2	TGCAGTGCTTGGACTAGCGGGGGGGCTGCAGATACGCAGTATTTT	CSAWTSGGAADTQYF
-	TRBJ1-5	TRBV27	15	-	TGTGCCAGCAGTTTATCAGGCGGGAGCAATCAGCCCCAGCATTTT	CASSLSGGSNQPQHF
-	TRBJ1-5	TRBV2	15	TRBD1	TGTGCCAGCAGTGGATGGACAGGGGGAAATCAGCCCCAGCATTTT	CASSGWTGGNQPQHF
-	TRBJ1-6	TRBV7-2	13	TRBD1	TGTGCCAGCAGCCCAGGGGGGGTCTCACCCCTCCACTTT	CASSPGGVSPLHF
-	TRBJ1-6	TRBV2	12	TRBD1	TGTGCCGGGACAGGGGAAAATTCACCCCTCCACTTT	CAGTGENSPLHF
-	TRBJ2-3	TRBV20-1	13	-	TGCAGTGCTAGATTTCAGAGCACAGATACGCAGTATTTT	CSARFQSTDTQYF
-	TRBJ1-2	TRBV5-1	14	TRBD1	TGCGCCAGCAGCTTCGACAGGGCTATCTATGGCTACACCTTC	CASSFDRAIYGYTF
once	TRBJ1-2	TRBV5-4	13	-	TGTGCCAGCAGCTTGGATCCAGGGGATGGCTACACCTTC	CASSLDPGDGYTF
few	TRBJ2-1	TRBV20-1	14	-	TGCAGTGCTACGACCCGAGCTTCTACCTCAGAGCAGTTCTTC	CSATTRASTSEQFF
few	TRBJ1-2	TRBV18	14	-	TGTGCCAGCTCACCACTTGCGGGTAGATATGGCTACACCTTC	CASSPLAGRYGYTF
few	TRBJ1-2	TRBV29-1	12	-	TGCAGCTATCGGAGGGGCTCGGGTGGCTACACCTTC	CSYRRGSGGYTF
-	TRBJ2-5	TRBV7-3	13	TRBD1	TGTGCCAGCAGCCCCGACAGGGGCGAGACCCAGTACTTC	CASSPDRGETQYF
few	TRBJ2-2	TRBV7-8	17	TRBD2	TGTGCCAGCGCTACTAGCGGGGGATACTCGAACACCGGGGAGCTGTTTTTT	CASATSGGYSNTGELFF
-	TRBJ1-1	TRBV7-3	13	-	TGTGCCAGCAGCTCATTAGGGTACACTGAAGCTTTCTTT	CASSSLGYTEAFF
-	TRBJ2-5	TRBV12-5	14	-	TGTGCTAGTGGTTTGGTTCTGGGGGGAGAGACCCAGTACTTC	CASGLVLGGETQYF
-	TRBJ2-1	TRBV11-2	11	-	TGTGCCAGCAGCTTAATAAATGAGCAGTTCTTC	CASSLINEQFF
few	TRBJ2-3	TRBV11-2	14	TRBD2	TGTGCCAGCAGCTTCCGGGGAGGGATTTATACGCAGTATTTT	CASSFRGGIYTQYF
-	TRBJ1-1	TRBV6-1	18	-	TGTGCCAGCAGTAAAATGTCTCCCTGGACGGGGGGCGCGAGGGTTGCTTTCTTT	CASSKMSPWTGGARVAFF
-	TRBJ2-7	TRBV12-3/TRBV12-4	14	TRBD1	TGTGCCAGCAGTAGGGGGACAGGGACCTACGAGCAGTACTTC	CASSRGTGTYEQYF
-	TRBJ2-5	TRBV11-2	16	TRBD1	TGTGCCAGCAGCCGAAATCAGGGGGAGTTGAGAGAGACCCAGTACTTC	CASSRNQGELRETQYF
-	TRBJ1-2	TRBV2	14	TRBD1	TGTGCCAGCACTCGGACAGGAACTAACTATGGCTACACCTTC	CASTRTGTNYGYTF
-	TRBJ1-2	TRBV12-3/TRBV12-4	13	-	TGTGCCAGCAGTTTTGCCAGGGCAGGCGACTACACCTTC	CASSFARAGDYTF
-	TRBJ2-3	TRBV19	14	-	TGTGCCAGTGTGGCTTCCCGGAGCACAGATACGCAGTATTTT	CASVASRSTDTQYF
few	TRBJ1-2	TRBV27	12	TRBD1	TGTGCCAGCAGTTTGACAGGGCTGAGCTACACCTTC	CASSLTGLSYTF
-	TRBJ2-2	TRBV5-4	13	-	TGTGCCAGCAGCTTGGACCCAACCGGGGAGCTGTTTTTT	CASSLDPTGELFF
few	TRBJ2-7	TRBV7-8	20	TRBD2	TGTGCCAGCAGCCTCGCAGCGGGGGGCCGGACATGGGTGAAGGGGGAGGGGCAGTACTTC	CASSLAAGGRTWVKGEGQYF
-	TRBJ1-5	TRBV2	14	TRBD1	TGTGCCAGCGTCGACAGGGTTAGCAATCAGCCCCAGCATTTT	CASVDRVSNQPQHF
-	TRBJ1-5	TRBV5-6	16	-	TGTGCCAGCAGCTTGGGGGGTCGGGGTGGCAATCAGCCCCAGCATTTT	CASSLGGRGGNQPQHF